This TCR beta chain was captured by sequencing in a study of blood T cell repertoires in COVID-19. Trimming shortened V by 4 bases and J by 3 bases, and 13 bases separated the two germline ends. The V gene's germline CDR1 is SGHDT and CDR2 YYEEEE. This CDR3 comprises 14 residues. This clone was detected once. TCRdb's copy holds only in-frame clones and misses some; the assay was immunoSEQ multiplex PCR. The sample consists of more than 85,000 clones, more than 65% of them appearing once. This clonotype was sampled from an older man with active or convalescent COVID-19. V gene TRBV5-6 combines with J gene TRBJ2-5; TRBD1 is a possible D gene (6 bases). The sequenced sample was peripheral blood. CDR3 sequence (DNA): TGTGCCAGCAGCGGACTGGACAGAAAAGAGACCCAGTACTTC. This encodes CASSGLDRKETQYF.